The present T cell receptor (beta chain) was sequenced within a study of response to subunit inactivated influenza vaccine (dated 2018 in TCRdb). Context from the whole study: Deep quantitative T cell receptor repertoire profiling was used in the study to track responses to a trivalent subunit inactivated influenza vaccine.

Study-wide findings and limitations: The authors suggested that each seasonal influenza vaccination may recruit only a limited number of new T cells.

About this clonotype: Its antigen specificity is not known. Base quality data are lacking; no much larger clone is found one base away.

The library relied on RT-PCR. The instrument given in TCRdb is Illumina HiSeq 2500. TCRdb reworked the public reads: Q25 trimming with fastp, MiXCR clone assembly, productive beta chains retained. Every distinct CDR3 protein forms one entry, paired with its most common genes and DNA. For this sample the table gives about 570,000 distinct CDR3 sequences, of which 11% were detected only once. In total, the top ten clones hold approximately 10% of the sample. The germline V gene provides CDR1 SQVTM and CDR2 ANQGSEA. Trimming accounts for 6 bases at V and 6 bases at J, while the number of junction bases matched to no gene is 12. The CDR3 runs 14 residues from the cysteine to the phenylalanine. Just the 42-base CDR3 DNA is kept, in frame starting at base 1. The same specimen was also included in a second study, on T cells expressing NK-cell markers. From the second report: The TCR beta cDNA libraries were made using 5'RACE template switching, a step that added both a universal primer site and unique molecular identifiers. Seven to nine donors provided sorted CD3+CD56+NKG2C+, CD3+CD56+NKG2C- and CD3+CD56-NKG2C+ T-cell subsets, whose TCR beta-chain repertoires were profiled. Among the eight sequenced donors, seven were HCMV-seropositive and one was HCMV-seronegative. To restrict sorting to alphabetaTCR-expressing T cells, an anti-gammadeltaTCR antibody was added in several experiments. In six donors, the dominant CD3+CD56+NKG2C+ clonotypes were found to rank among the top 10 CD8+ clonotypes and to make up about 1.0-7.0% of CD8+ T cells. Those dominant clonotypes were again the most abundant among CD3+CD56-NKG2C+ cells in four donors, at roughly 25-65%. Whether the expanded NKG2C-expressing T cell clones were specific for HCMV antigens remained unclear. The study sequenced eight donors, all healthy volunteers chosen at random: three men and five women. HCMV serostatus was determined by detecting HCMV-specific IgG in serum with a commercial ELISA kit. Ficoll density gradient centrifugation was used to isolate peripheral blood mononuclear cells from blood. Bulk peripheral blood T-cell repertoires were additionally sequenced from unsorted PBMC for over five donors. cDNA synthesis was primed from the TCR beta constant segment, followed by two successive PCR amplification steps. Sequencing of the libraries produced 2 x 150 bp reads on Illumina HiSeq 2000/2500, MiSeq or NextSeq. Reads were demultiplexed and grouped by UMI with MIGEC, and clonotypes were assembled and quantified with MiTCR. Only TCR cDNA sequences supported by at least two reads were kept to exclude erroneous sequences. The tcR package was used for downstream repertoire analysis, with clonotypes matched between fractions based on CDR3 nucleotide sequence plus V segment. Antigen specificity was annotated against VDJdb with VDJmatch, allowing one amino acid substitution in CDR3.

This receptor was taken from a middle-aged man who received an inactivated influenza vaccine. Donor details come from another sample of the same person, matched by shared clones. This receptor chain uses TRBV29-1 and TRBJ1-1, and TRBD1 aligns with 8 junction nucleotides. The sample was PBMCs from blood, taken on the day of vaccination. CDR3 sequence: CSVAVGTGLAEAFF. The DNA sequence reads TGCAGCGTAGCCGTGGGGACAGGTCTCGCTGAAGCTTTCTTT.